This T cell receptor beta chain was sequenced for a study of T-cell memory formation after mild COVID-19. The sample holds many counts of this clonotype. The CDR3 has 16 residues. CDR1 DFQATT and CDR2 SNEGSKA come from the germline V gene (reference sequence). V lost 5 bases and J lost 3; bases outside the gene matches: 14. MiXCR, run by TCRdb on the 5' RACE reads, gives a single entry per CDR3 protein. Found here are 250,000 to 350,000 distinct CDR3 sequences, approximately 15% of them singletons; the top ten hold 22%. The rearrangement joins TRBV20-1 to TRBJ1-2, with 8 nucleotides matching TRBD1. Sequences were obtained from PBMCs or a T cell subset sorted from them (not recorded which). This receptor was identified in a man younger than 35 who had mild COVID-19 (a few samples of this study predate the infection). Cell type and time point are not known. CDR3 coding DNA: TGCAGTGCTCCTCGACTCGGGTCAGGGGGCGACTATGGCTACACCTTC. It is translated as CSAPRLGSGGDYGYTF.